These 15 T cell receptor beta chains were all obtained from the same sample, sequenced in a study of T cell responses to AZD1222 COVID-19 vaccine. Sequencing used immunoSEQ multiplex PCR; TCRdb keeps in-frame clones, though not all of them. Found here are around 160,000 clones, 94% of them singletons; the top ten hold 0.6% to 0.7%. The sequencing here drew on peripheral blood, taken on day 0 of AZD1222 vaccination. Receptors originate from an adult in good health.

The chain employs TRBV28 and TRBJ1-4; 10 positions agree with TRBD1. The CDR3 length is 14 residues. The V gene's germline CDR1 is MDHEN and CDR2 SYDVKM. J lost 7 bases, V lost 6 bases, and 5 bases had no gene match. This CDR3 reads CASSPTGGGEKLFF. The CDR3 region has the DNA TGTGCCAGCAGCCCGACAGGGGGCGGTGAAAAACTGTTTTTT.

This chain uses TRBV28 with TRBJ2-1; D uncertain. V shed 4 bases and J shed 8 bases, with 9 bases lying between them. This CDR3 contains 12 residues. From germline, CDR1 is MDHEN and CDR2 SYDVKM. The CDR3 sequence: CASSYGDYEQFF. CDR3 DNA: TGTGCCAGCAGTTATGGGGATTATGAGCAGTTCTTC.

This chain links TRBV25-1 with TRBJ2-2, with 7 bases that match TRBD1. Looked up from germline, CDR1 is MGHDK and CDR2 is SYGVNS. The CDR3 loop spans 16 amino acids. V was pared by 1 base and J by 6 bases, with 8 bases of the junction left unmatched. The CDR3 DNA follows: TGTGCCAGCAGTGAATTCTTACAGGGGCAGGCCGGGGAGCTGTTTTTT. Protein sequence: CASSEFLQGQAGELFF. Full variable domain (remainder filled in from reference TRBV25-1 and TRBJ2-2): EADIYQTPRYLVIGTGKKITLECSQTMGHDKMYWYQQDPGMELHLIHYSYGVNSTEKGDLSSESTVSRIRTEHFPLTLESARPSHTSQYLCASSEFLQGQAGELFFGEGSRLTVL.

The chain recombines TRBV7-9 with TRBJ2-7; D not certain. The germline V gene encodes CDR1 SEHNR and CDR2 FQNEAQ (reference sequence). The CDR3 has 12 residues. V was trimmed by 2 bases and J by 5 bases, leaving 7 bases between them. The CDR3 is CASSLPRHEQYF. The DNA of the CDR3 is TGTGCCAGCAGCTTACCTCGTCACGAGCAGTACTTC.

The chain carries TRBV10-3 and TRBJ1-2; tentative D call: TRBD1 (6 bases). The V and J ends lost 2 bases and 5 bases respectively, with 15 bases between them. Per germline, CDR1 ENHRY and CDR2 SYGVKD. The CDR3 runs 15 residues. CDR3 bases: TGTGCCATCAGTGAGGGACAGCGGGGACTATATGGCTACACCTTC. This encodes CAISEGQRGLYGYTF.

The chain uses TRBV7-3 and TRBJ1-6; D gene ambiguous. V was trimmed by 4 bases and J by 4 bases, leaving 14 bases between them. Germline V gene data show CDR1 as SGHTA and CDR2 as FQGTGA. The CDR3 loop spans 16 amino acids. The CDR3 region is CASSSDGTLYNSPLHF. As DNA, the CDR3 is TGTGCCAGCAGCTCCGACGGAACTTTGTATAATTCACCCCTCCACTTT.

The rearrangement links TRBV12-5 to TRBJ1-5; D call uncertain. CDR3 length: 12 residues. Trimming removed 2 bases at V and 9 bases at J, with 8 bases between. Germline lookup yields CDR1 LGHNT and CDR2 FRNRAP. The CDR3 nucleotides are TGTGCTAGTGGTTTGCCCCCCGGGCCCCAGCATTTT. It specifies CASGLPPGPQHF.

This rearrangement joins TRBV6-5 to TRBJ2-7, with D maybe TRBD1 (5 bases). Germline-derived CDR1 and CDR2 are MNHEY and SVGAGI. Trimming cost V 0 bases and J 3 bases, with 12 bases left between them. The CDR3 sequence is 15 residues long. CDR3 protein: CASSYSNQGYYEQYF. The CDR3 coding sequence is TGTGCCAGCAGTTACTCGAATCAGGGTTACTACGAGCAGTACTTC.

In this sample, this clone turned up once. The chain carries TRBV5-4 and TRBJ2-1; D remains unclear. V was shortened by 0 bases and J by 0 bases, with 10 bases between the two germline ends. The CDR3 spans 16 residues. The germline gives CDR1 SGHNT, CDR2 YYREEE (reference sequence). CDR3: CASSLGPESSYNEQFF. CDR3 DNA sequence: TGTGCCAGCAGCTTGGGACCGGAGAGCTCCTACAATGAGCAGTTCTTC.

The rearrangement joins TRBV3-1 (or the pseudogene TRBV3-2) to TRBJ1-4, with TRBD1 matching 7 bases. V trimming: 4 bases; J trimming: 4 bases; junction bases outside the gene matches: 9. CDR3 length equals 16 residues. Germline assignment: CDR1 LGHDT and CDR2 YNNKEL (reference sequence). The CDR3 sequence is CASSRRLQGNNEKLFF. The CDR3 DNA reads TGTGCCAGCAGCCGACGCCTACAGGGGAATAATGAAAAACTGTTTTTT.

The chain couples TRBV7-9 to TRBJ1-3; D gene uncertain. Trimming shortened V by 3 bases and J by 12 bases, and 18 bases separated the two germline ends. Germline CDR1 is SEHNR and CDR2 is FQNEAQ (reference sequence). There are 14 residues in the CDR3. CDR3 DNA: TGTGCCAGCAGCTTGTCAGGCGCCCGGACCGGCATATATTTT. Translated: CASSLSGARTGIYF.

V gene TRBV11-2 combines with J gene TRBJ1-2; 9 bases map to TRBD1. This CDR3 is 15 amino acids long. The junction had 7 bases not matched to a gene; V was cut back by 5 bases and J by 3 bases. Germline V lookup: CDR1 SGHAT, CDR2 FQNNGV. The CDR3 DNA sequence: TGTGCCAGCAGCCTCCCGGGACAGGGTTACTATGGCTACACCTTC. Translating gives CASSLPGQGYYGYTF.

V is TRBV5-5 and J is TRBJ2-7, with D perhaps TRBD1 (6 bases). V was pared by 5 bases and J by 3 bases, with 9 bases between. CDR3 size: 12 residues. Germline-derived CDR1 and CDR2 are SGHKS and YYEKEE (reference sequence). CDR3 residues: CASRGAGYEQYF. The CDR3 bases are TGTGCCAGCAGGGGGGCCGGCTACGAGCAGTACTTC.

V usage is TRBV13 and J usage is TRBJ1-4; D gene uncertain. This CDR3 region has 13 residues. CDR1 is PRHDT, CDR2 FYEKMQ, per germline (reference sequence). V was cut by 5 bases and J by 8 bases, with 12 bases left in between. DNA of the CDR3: TGTGCCAGCAGCGAAGGCGGGTTGGAAAAACTGTTTTTT. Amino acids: CASSEGGLEKLFF.

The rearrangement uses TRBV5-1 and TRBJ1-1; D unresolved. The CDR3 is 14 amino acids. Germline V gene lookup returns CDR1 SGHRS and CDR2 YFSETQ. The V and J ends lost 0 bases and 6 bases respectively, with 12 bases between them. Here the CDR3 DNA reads TGCGCCAGCAGCTTGGAGTTGACCGGGGCTGAAGCTTTCTTT. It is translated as CASSLELTGAEAFF.